This T cell receptor (beta chain) is from a study of cytomegalovirus exposure and HLA in healthy donors. The study's findings and limits: The classifier was said to identify cytomegalovirus status with high specificity and sensitivity. The investigators catalogued 150 to 200 TCR beta chains as cytomegalovirus-associated.

Assay: immunoSEQ multiplex PCR; the TCRdb copy retains only in-frame clones and omits some. The sample has 92,000 or so clones; 95% to 98% are singletons. CDR3 length: 16 amino acids. V gave up 6 bases and J gave up 1 base; unmatched junction bases: 12. Germline V gene lookup returns CDR1 SGHRS and CDR2 YFSETQ. Note on this clone: What it binds is unknown.

The chain carries TRBV5-1 and TRBJ2-7; TRBD1 matches 8 bases. Input material: PBMCs. The receptor was isolated from a young man in good health and CMV-seronegative. The chain's CDR3 is CASTRGTGPPSYEQYF. CDR3 nucleotides: TGCGCCAGCACCAGAGGGACAGGACCCCCATCCTACGAGCAGTACTTC.